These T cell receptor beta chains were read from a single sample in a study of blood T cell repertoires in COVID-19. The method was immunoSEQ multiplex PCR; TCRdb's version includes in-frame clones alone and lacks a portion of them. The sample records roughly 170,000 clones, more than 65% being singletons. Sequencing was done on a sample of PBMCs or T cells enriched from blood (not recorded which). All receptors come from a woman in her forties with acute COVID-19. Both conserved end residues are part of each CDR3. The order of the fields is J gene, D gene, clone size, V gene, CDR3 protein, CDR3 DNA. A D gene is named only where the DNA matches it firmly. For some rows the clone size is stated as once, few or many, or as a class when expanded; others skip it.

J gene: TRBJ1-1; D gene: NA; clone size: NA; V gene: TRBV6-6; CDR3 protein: CASRWTANTEAFF; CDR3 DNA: TGTGCCAGCAGGTGGACAGCGAACACTGAAGCTTTCTTT
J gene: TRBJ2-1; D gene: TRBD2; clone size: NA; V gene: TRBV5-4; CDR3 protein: CASSFRLAGHNEQFF; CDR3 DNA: TGTGCCAGCAGCTTCCGACTAGCGGGACACAATGAGCAGTTCTTC
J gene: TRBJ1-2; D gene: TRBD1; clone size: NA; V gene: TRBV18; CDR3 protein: CASSPPNLAGQAGLGANYGYTF; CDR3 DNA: TGTGCCAGCTCACCACCGAATTTAGCAGGACAGGCTGGACTGGGAGCTAACTATGGCTACACCTTC
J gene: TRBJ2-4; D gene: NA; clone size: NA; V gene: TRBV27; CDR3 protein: CASSLQGAKNIQYF; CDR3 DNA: TGTGCCAGCAGTTTACAGGGGGCCAAAAACATTCAGTACTTC
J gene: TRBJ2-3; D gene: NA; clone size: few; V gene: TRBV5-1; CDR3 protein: CATSAGYTDTQYF; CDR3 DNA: TGCGCCACTTCAGCGGGCTACACAGATACGCAGTATTTT
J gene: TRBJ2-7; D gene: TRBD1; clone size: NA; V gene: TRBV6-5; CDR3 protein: CASQQGDLGSYEQYF; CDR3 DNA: TGTGCCAGTCAACAGGGGGATCTAGGCTCCTACGAGCAGTACTTC
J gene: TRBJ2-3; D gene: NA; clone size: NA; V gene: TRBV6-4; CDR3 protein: CASSDFAGTDTQYF; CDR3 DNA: TGTGCCAGCAGTGACTTCGCAGGAACAGATACGCAGTATTTT
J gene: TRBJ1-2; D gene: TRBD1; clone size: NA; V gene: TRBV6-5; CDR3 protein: CASSSQGYGYTF; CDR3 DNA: TGTGCCAGCAGTTCACAGGGGTATGGCTACACCTTC
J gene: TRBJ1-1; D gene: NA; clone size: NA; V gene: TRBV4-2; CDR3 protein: CASSQGSRVTEAFF; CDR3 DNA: TGTGCCAGCAGCCAAGGGTCCCGGGTAACTGAAGCTTTCTTT
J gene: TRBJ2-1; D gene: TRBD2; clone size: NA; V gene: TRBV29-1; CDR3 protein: CSAKGTSGLYNEQFF; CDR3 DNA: TGCAGCGCCAAAGGAACTAGCGGGTTGTACAATGAGCAGTTCTTC
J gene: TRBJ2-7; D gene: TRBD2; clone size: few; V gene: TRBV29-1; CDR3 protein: CSVSLAGGPYEQYF; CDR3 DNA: TGCAGCGTGTCACTAGCGGGAGGGCCCTACGAGCAGTACTTC
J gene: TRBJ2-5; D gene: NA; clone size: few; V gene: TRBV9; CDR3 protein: CASSVASEGGAQYF; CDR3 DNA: TGTGCCAGCAGCGTAGCATCCGAGGGTGGGGCCCAGTACTTC
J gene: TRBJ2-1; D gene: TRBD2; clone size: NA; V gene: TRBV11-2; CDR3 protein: CASSALAASYNEQFF; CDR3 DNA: TGTGCCAGCAGCGCCCTAGCGGCGTCCTACAATGAGCAGTTCTTC
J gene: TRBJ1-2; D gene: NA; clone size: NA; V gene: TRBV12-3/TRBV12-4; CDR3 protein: CASSDRQYGYTF; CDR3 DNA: TGTGCCAGCAGCGACAGACAGTATGGCTACACCTTC
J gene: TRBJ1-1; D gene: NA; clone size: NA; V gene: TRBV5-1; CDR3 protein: CASSLGTANTEAFF; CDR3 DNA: TGCGCCAGCAGCTTGGGAACAGCGAACACTGAAGCTTTCTTT
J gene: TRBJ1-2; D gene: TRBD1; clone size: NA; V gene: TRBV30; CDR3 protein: CAWSVGTGDGYTF; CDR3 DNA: TGTGCCTGGAGTGTCGGGACAGGGGACGGCTACACCTTC
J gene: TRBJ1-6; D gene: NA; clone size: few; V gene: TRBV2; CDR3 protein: CASRPAYNSPLHF; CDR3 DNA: TGTGCCAGCAGGCCAGCCTATAATTCACCCCTCCACTTT
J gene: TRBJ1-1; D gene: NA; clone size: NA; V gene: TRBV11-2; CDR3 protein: CASSLATEAFF; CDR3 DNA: TGTGCCAGCAGCTTGGCCACTGAAGCTTTCTTT
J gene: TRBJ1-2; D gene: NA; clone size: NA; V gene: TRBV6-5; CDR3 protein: CASSSLNGYTF; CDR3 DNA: TGTGCCAGCAGTTCCCTTAATGGCTACACCTTC
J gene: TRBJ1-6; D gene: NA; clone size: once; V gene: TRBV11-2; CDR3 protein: CASSFSGDSPLHF; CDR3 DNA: TGTGCCAGCAGCTTTAGCGGGGATTCACCCCTCCACTTT
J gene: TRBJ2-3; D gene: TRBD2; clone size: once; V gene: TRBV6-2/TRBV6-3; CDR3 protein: CASSPTGSGGPLLGTQYF; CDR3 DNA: TGTGCCAGCAGCCCCACAGGGTCGGGAGGGCCCTTGCTGGGTACGCAGTATTTT
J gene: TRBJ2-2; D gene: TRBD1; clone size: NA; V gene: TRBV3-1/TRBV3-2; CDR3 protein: CASSRQGAGGTGELFF; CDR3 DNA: TGTGCCAGCTCCAGACAGGGGGCGGGTGGCACCGGGGAGCTGTTTTTT